This TCR beta chain was profiled in a study of control samples from healthy donors and cancer patients. Only in-frame clones appear in the TCRdb table, and some are missing; sequencing was by immunoSEQ multiplex PCR. The sample has around 120,000 clones, more than 85% seen once. The V end lost 7 bases, the J end lost 7 bases, and 11 bases lay between the germline ends. The germline gives CDR1 SGHTA, CDR2 FQGNSA. The CDR3 spans 13 residues. V and J are TRBV7-2 and TRBJ1-6; no firm D call. Material for sequencing was PBMCs. The sequence came from a man aged 50-60 years with head and neck cancer. Here the CDR3 reads CASTIVANSPLHF. CDR3 nucleotide sequence: TGTGCCAGCACCATCGTAGCAAATTCACCCCTCCACTTT.